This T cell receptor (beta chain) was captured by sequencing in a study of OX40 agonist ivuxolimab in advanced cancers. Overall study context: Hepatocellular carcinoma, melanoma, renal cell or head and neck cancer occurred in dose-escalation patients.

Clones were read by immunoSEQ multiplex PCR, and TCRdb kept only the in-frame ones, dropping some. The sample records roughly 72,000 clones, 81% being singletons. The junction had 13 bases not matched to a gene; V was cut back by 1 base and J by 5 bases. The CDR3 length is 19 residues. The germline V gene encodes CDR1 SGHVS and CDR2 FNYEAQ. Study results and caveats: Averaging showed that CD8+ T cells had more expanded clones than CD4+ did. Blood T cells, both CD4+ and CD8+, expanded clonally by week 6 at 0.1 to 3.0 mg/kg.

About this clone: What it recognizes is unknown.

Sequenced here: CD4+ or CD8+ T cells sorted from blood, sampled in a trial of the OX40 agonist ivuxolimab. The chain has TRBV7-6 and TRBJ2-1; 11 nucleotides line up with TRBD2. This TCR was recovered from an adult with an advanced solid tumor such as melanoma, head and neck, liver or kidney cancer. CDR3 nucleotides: TGTGCCAGCAGCTTAGGAATAGCGGGAGGGGGGTGGCAGAACAATGAGCAGTTCTTC. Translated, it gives CASSLGIAGGGWQNNEQFF.